These 21 T cell receptor beta chains were sequenced from one sample in a study of blood T cell repertoires in COVID-19. Using immunoSEQ multiplex PCR, the repertoire was profiled, and TCRdb retains in-frame clones only, with some absent. Of 170,000 or so clones listed, 85% to 90% are singletons. Material: peripheral blood. The receptors shown here come from a woman in her late teens or twenties who had recovered from COVID-19.

The CDR3 nucleotides are TGTGCCAGCAGCTCCTACAGGGGGCTCGACACTGAAGCTTTCTTT. Amino acid sequence: CASSSYRGLDTEAFF. The rearrangement uses TRBV7-9 and TRBJ1-1, with TRBD1 matching 9 bases. This CDR3 has 15 amino acids. The V and J ends lost 4 bases and 3 bases, in that order; junction bases with no gene match: 6. Germline V gene data show CDR1 as SEHNR and CDR2 as FQNEAQ (reference sequence).

The chain carries TRBV7-8 and TRBJ1-2, with D perhaps matching TRBD1 (6 bases). The V gene's germline CDR1 is SGHVS and CDR2 FQNEAQ. With 4 bases removed from V and 6 bases from J, the gap between germline ends came to 15 bases. The CDR3 is 14 amino acids. The CDR3 coding sequence is TGTGCCAGCAGCTCCCCCGGGGGGGGCCATGGCTACACCTTC. Its protein product is CASSSPGGGHGYTF.

The genes are TRBV5-6 and TRBJ2-1; 8 bases map to TRBD2. V was pared by 2 bases and J by 10 bases, with 11 bases of the junction left unmatched. Germline V lookup: CDR1 SGHDT, CDR2 YYEEEE. The CDR3 consists of 15 residues. CDR3 protein: CASSLGFLSGTEQFF. The CDR3 DNA reads as TGTGCCAGCAGCTTAGGCTTTCTTAGCGGGACAGAGCAGTTCTTC.

The rearrangement joins TRBV29-1 to TRBJ2-5; D gene ambiguous. V was trimmed by 5 bases and J by 2 bases, leaving 3 bases between them. In germline, CDR1 is SQVTM, CDR2 ANQGSEA. This CDR3 spans 10 amino acids. CDR3 residues: CSVHQETQYF. The CDR3 bases are TGCAGCGTTCATCAAGAGACCCAGTACTTC.

The CDR3, as DNA: TGTGCCAGCAGAGGGAGGGGCACAGATACGCAGTATTTT. It translates to CASRGRGTDTQYF. The chain is built from TRBV6-5 and TRBJ2-3; 7 bases align to TRBD2. The ends lost 6 bases at V and 1 base at J; junction bases unmatched: 1. Germline V lookup: CDR1 MNHEY, CDR2 SVGAGI. The CDR3 is 13 residues long.

The chain combines TRBV3-1 (or the pseudogene TRBV3-2) with TRBJ2-1; D gene unclear. CDR1 is LGHDT, CDR2 YNNKEL, per germline (reference sequence). This CDR3 comprises 13 residues. Deletions cut 4 bases from V and 4 bases from J, with 8 bases between. The CDR3 DNA reads TGTGCCAGCAGCCGCTCAGGATACAATGAGCAGTTCTTC. Translating it yields CASSRSGYNEQFF.

This clone was found a few times. The V and J genes are TRBV5-3 and TRBJ2-7, with 12 positions matching TRBD2. TRBV5-3 belongs to the ORF category, with a function that is uncertain. V lost 0 bases and J lost 3; bases outside the gene matches: 1. The CDR3 contains 15 residues. CDR3 DNA sequence: TGTGCCAGAAGCTTGGGACTAGCGGGAGTCTACGAGCAGTACGTC. It specifies CARSLGLAGVYEQYV.

The CDR3 coding sequence is TGCGCCAGCAGCCGCCTAGCGGGAGAAGAGACCCAGTACTTC. Protein sequence: CASSRLAGEETQYF. The genes are TRBV4-1 and TRBJ2-5; 10 bases are a match to TRBD2. CDR3 length: 14 amino acids. Germline assignment: CDR1 MGHRA and CDR2 YSYEKL. V lost 4 bases to trimming and J lost 3 bases; unmatched junction nucleotides: 2.

V gene TRBV2 combines with J gene TRBJ2-3, with 12 positions matching TRBD2. The CDR3 extends over 15 amino acids. The V gene end was trimmed by 5 bases and the J gene end by 3 bases; junction bases not matched to a gene: 3. In germline, CDR1 is SNHLY, CDR2 FYNNEI. The CDR3: CASSPGLAGTDTQYF. The CDR3 DNA sequence: TGTGCCAGCAGTCCAGGACTAGCGGGAACAGATACGCAGTATTTT.

V usage is TRBV5-6 and J usage is TRBJ1-3; D call uncertain. In germline, CDR1 is SGHDT, CDR2 YYEEEE. The CDR3 runs 14 residues. The V gene lost 4 bases and the J gene lost 2 bases, with 10 bases spanning the gap. The CDR3 DNA sequence: TGTGCCAGCAGCGAAACACAACCTGGAAACACCATATATTTT. Translating gives CASSETQPGNTIYF.

The chain joins TRBV6-2 or TRBV6-3 to TRBJ1-5, with no clear D. The V gene's germline CDR1 is MNHEY and CDR2 SVGEGT. The CDR3 is made up of 11 amino acids. V lost 5 bases, J lost 6 bases, and 5 bases lay in between. CDR3 DNA sequence: TGTGCCAGCAGTCCGGGTCAGCCCCAGCATTTT. Protein sequence: CASSPGQPQHF.

The rearrangement joins TRBV10-3 to TRBJ2-7, with 9 bases identical to TRBD1. This CDR3 has 15 amino acids. Germline V lookup: CDR1 ENHRY, CDR2 SYGVKD. Germline trimming cut 5 bases from V and 2 bases from J; bases unmatched to any gene: 7. CDR3 in DNA: TGTGCCATCAGTTCACCCGGGACAGGGACCTACGAGCAGTACTTC. Protein product: CAISSPGTGTYEQYF.

The CDR3 is CASSLGERGSKETQYF. DNA of the CDR3: TGTGCCAGCAGCTTGGGGGAGCGGGGGTCTAAAGAGACCCAGTACTTC. This chain joins TRBV5-8 and TRBJ2-5; 8 nucleotides match TRBD2. Per the germline V gene, CDR1 is SGHTS and CDR2 is YDEGEE. There are 16 residues in the CDR3. The J segment lost 3 bases and the V segment lost 0 bases, leaving 7 bases of the junction unmatched.

This clone was seen once. The J gene is TRBJ1-2, the V gene TRBV19; 9 positions match TRBD1. This CDR3 has 14 amino acids. V dropped 7 bases and J dropped 3; count of bases not matched to a gene: 6. Per the germline V gene, CDR1 is LNHDA and CDR2 is SQIVND (reference sequence). The CDR3 nucleotides read TGTGCCAGTAATCTACAGGGGGCGTACTATGGCTACACCTTC. It yields the protein CASNLQGAYYGYTF.

The chain links TRBV7-9 to TRBJ1-4; 8 nucleotides match TRBD1. Germline values: CDR1 SEHNR, CDR2 FQNEAQ (reference sequence). Losses at the gene ends were 8 bases for V and 8 bases for J; bases not matched to a gene: 10. This CDR3 comprises 14 residues. CDR3 in amino acids: CASRRGQGGEKLFF. CDR3 DNA sequence: TGTGCCAGCCGCCGTGGACAGGGAGGGGAAAAACTGTTTTTT.

The chain has TRBV6-5 and TRBJ2-7; 7 bases agree with TRBD2. The CDR3 extends over 13 amino acids. Germline V gene sequence: CDR1 MNHEY, CDR2 SVGAGI. The V segment lost 9 bases and the J segment 6 bases; nucleotides outside the gene matches: 11. CDR3 region: CARGRGFTCEQYV. Written as DNA, the CDR3 is TGTGCCAGGGGGAGGGGCTTTACGTGCGAGCAGTACGTC.

Concerning this clone: This sample includes further DNA sequences coding for the same CDR3. The chain employs TRBV18 and TRBJ2-3; D might be TRBD1 (5 bases). This CDR3 has 14 amino acids. Germline V gives CDR1 KGHSH, CDR2 LQKENI. Trimming cost V 1 base and J 2 bases, with 7 bases left between them. CDR3 DNA: TGTGCCAGCTCACCACAGGGGTACACAGATACGCAGTATTTT. Translated, it gives CASSPQGYTDTQYF.

J is TRBJ1-2 and V is TRBV27, with D possibly TRBD1 on 6 matching bases. The CDR3 loop spans 16 amino acids. Trimming cost V 6 bases and J 3 bases, with 20 bases left between them. Germline V gives CDR1 MNHEY, CDR2 SMNVEV (reference sequence). The CDR3 loop reads CASSLTVQGEDYGYTF. The CDR3 nucleotides read TGTGCCAGCAGCCTTACCGTACAGGGCGAGGACTATGGCTACACCTTC.

J is TRBJ2-7 and V is TRBV6-5, with 7 positions matching TRBD2. Per germline, CDR1 MNHEY and CDR2 SVGAGI. The CDR3 consists of 13 residues. The J segment lost 7 bases and the V segment lost 5 bases, leaving 8 bases of the junction unmatched. CDR3 region: CASSPPGGGEQYV. In DNA, the CDR3 is TGTGCCAGCAGTCCCCCGGGGGGTGGGGAGCAGTACGTC.

V usage is TRBV5-6 and J usage is TRBJ2-3, with D tentatively TRBD1 (5 bases). V was clipped by 4 bases and J by 0 bases, with 15 bases between them. CDR3 length: 16 amino acids. Germline assignment: CDR1 SGHDT and CDR2 YYEEEE. The CDR3 region has the DNA TGTGCCAGCAGCCTACCGACAGCCACTAGCACAGATACGCAGTATTTT. This gives the protein CASSLPTATSTDTQYF.

The chain carries TRBV7-3 and TRBJ2-5, with D perhaps TRBD1 (6 bases). The CDR3 is 13 residues long. V was cut by 2 bases and J by 5 bases, with 9 bases left in between. CDR1 SGHTA and CDR2 FQGTGA come from the germline V gene. DNA for the CDR3: TGTGCCAGCAGCTTAGCACAGGGTGAGACCCAGTACTTC. This translates into CASSLAQGETQYF.